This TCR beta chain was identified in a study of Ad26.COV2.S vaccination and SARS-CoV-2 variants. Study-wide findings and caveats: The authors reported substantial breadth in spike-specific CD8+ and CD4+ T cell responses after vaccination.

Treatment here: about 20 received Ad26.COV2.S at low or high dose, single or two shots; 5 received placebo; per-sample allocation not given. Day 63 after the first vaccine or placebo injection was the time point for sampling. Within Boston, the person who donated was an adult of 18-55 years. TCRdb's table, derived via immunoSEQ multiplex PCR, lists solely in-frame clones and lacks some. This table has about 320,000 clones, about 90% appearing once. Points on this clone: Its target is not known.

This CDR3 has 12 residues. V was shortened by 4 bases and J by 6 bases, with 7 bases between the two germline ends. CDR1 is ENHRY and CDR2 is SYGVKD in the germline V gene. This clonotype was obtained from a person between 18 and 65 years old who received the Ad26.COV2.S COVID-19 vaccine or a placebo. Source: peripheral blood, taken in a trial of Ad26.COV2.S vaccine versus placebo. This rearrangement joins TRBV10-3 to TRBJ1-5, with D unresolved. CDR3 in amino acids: CAISGGGQPQHF. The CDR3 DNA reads TGTGCCATCAGTGGGGGAGGTCAGCCCCAGCATTTT.